Here is one T cell receptor (beta chain) with its context. Antigen: not known. Produced via immunoSEQ multiplex PCR; TCRdb's table is partial and in-frame only. The sample consists of 55,000 to 75,000 clones, roughly 84% of them appearing once. The sample comes from a study of graft-versus-host responses after intestinal transplantation. Looking at the study overall: Multivisceral, liver-intestinal, or isolated intestinal grafts were transplanted into recipients. Every transplant recipient was induced with anti-thymocyte globulin, then maintained on tacrolimus and steroids for two to four years.

V was shortened by 3 bases and J by 1 base, with 17 bases between the two germline ends. The CDR3 runs to 17 residues. Per germline, CDR1 LGHNA and CDR2 YSLEER. Study findings and constraints: GvH clones surfaced in recipient marrow, some emerging earlier in ileum or blood. GvH clone levels peaked in circulation, and this peak was associated with early post-transplant HvG declines.

Here the sequenced sample was unstimulated CD4+ T cells sorted from spleen or lymph node cells, taken before transplant. The sequence was obtained from a human donor who was the organ donor for an intestinal transplant. J is TRBJ2-3 and V is TRBV4-3; D might be TRBD1 (5 bases). CDR3 nucleotide sequence: TGCGCCAGCAGCCAGAACGCAGGGAAGATACGCACAGATACGCAGTATTTT. This codes for CASSQNAGKIRTDTQYF.